This passage covers 11 T cell receptor beta chains from one sample sequenced in a study of response to subunit inactivated influenza vaccine. TCRdb reprocessed the RT-PCR reads via MiXCR and lists one record per CDR3 protein. The sample contains fewer than 600,000 distinct CDR3 sequences, more than 7% of which appear only once. This material consisted of PBMCs from blood, taken about 24 months after vaccination. These receptors originate from a man aged 50 to 75 who received an inactivated influenza vaccine.

This chain joins TRBV20-1 and TRBJ2-5; 8 nucleotides line up with TRBD1. The trim removed 5 bases at V and 5 bases at J, leaving 7 bases unmatched. The CDR3 has 13 residues. CDR1 and CDR2 (germline): DFQATT, SNEGSKA (reference sequence). The CDR3 sequence is CSAARTGRETQYF. CDR3 DNA: TGCAGTGCTGCCCGGACAGGGAGGGAGACCCAGTACTTC.

V gene TRBV4-1 combines with J gene TRBJ2-2; either TRBD1 or TRBD2 may supply D (6 bases each). The ends were cut back, 4 bases at V and 6 bases at J, with 18 bases in the middle. This CDR3 is 16 amino acids long. CDR1 is MGHRA, CDR2 YSYEKL, per germline. CDR3 sequence (DNA): TGCGCCAGCAGCCTAGGGTTTCCGGGGGCGGCCGGGGAGCTGTTTTTT. It is translated as CASSLGFPGAAGELFF.

This clonotype was recorded at least ten times. The chain employs TRBV5-1 and TRBJ2-5; D may be TRBD2 (7 bases). From germline, CDR1 is SGHRS and CDR2 YFSETQ. The CDR3 has 15 residues. Trimming removed 9 bases from V and 2 bases from J, with 20 bases in between. The CDR3 region has the DNA TGCGCCACTTCCCGAGGCGGGGGCCGACAAGAGACCCAGTACTTC. Protein product: CATSRGGGRQETQYF.

Concerning this clonotype itself: Possible read error: a much larger clone is one base away. The V and J genes are TRBV4-3 and TRBJ2-5; 7 bases agree with TRBD2. Unmatched junction bases numbered 8, after V lost 2 bases and J lost 2 bases. The CDR3 covers 16 residues. From germline, CDR1 is LGHNA and CDR2 YSLEER. CDR3 DNA sequence: TGCGCCAGCAGCCAAAAAGGGACTAACGGACAAGAGACCCAGTACTTC. Its translation is CASSQKGTNGQETQYF.

This clonotype was seen a few times. The V gene is TRBV20-1, the J gene TRBJ2-4; 9 bases are shared with TRBD2. Trimming cost V 6 bases and J 3 bases; bases outside gene matches: 9. CDR3 size: 15 residues. CDR1 and CDR2 from the germline V gene are DFQATT and SNEGSKA (reference sequence). CDR3 in DNA: TGCAGTGCCCCTACGACTAGCGGCTACAAAAACATTCAGTACTTC. Its protein product is CSAPTTSGYKNIQYF.

Here the CDR3 reads CSARDLGQPQHF. CDR3 nucleotides: TGCAGTGCTAGAGATCTGGGGCAGCCCCAGCATTTT. V and J are TRBV20-1 and TRBJ1-5; no reliable D call. The germline V gene has CDR1 DFQATT and CDR2 SNEGSKA (reference sequence). Trimming took 0 bases from V and 7 from J, leaving 7 bases between them. This CDR3 is 12 amino acids long.

This clonotype was seen a few times. In DNA, the CDR3 is TGTGCCAGCCAGGGCAGCTCCTACAATGAGCAGTTCTTC. It codes for CASQGSSYNEQFF. The chain combines TRBV11-2 with TRBJ2-1; perhaps TRBD1 as D (5 bases). The germline V and J ends were trimmed by 8 bases and 0 bases, with 8 bases remaining between them. This CDR3 spans 13 amino acids. CDR1 SGHAT and CDR2 FQNNGV come from the germline V gene.

This clonotype was seen repeatedly, ten times or more. V gene TRBV19 combines with J gene TRBJ1-5; TRBD1 aligns across 7 bases. CDR3 length: 14 amino acids. Germline trimming cut 10 bases from V and 6 bases from J; bases unmatched to any gene: 12. Germline V gene sequence: CDR1 LNHDA, CDR2 SQIVND (reference sequence). The CDR3 DNA follows: TGTGCCACCGGCGGGGCAGGGGGGCTTCAGCCCCAGCATTTT. Translating gives CATGGAGGLQPQHF.

This clonotype has a handful of counts. The chain uses TRBV28 and TRBJ1-5; a possible D gene is TRBD1 (6 bases). The CDR3 is 14 amino acids. V lost 7 bases, J lost 0 bases, and 10 bases lay in between. CDR1 is MDHEN, CDR2 SYDVKM, per germline. CDR3 amino acids: CASNREASNQPQHF. CDR3 in DNA: TGTGCCAGCAACAGGGAAGCTAGCAATCAGCCCCAGCATTTT.

The sample holds many counts of this clonotype. The chain is built from TRBV20-1 and TRBJ2-2; 9 bases match TRBD2. Germline V lookup: CDR1 DFQATT, CDR2 SNEGSKA (reference sequence). The V gene end was trimmed by 3 bases and the J gene end by 1 base; junction bases not matched to a gene: 0. The CDR3 is 14 amino acids. The CDR3 nucleotides are TGCAGTGCTAGGACTAGCGGGAACACCGGGGAGCTGTTTTTT. Its protein is CSARTSGNTGELFF.

This clonotype was seen ten or more times. The chain links TRBV7-8 to TRBJ2-1; a possible D gene is TRBD2 (6 bases). The CDR3 loop spans 17 amino acids. The germline V gene encodes CDR1 SGHVS and CDR2 FQNEAQ. V lost 2 bases to trimming and J lost 1 base, with 15 bases between them. CDR3 coding DNA: TGTGCCAGCAGCTTATTGGTCAGCGGGCTATCCTACAATGAGCAGTTCTTC. Translated, it gives CASSLLVSGLSYNEQFF.